The 20 T cell receptor beta chains in this list originate from one sample, sequenced in a study of blood T cell repertoires in COVID-19. Repertoires were generated with immunoSEQ multiplex PCR, while TCRdb's copy carries only in-frame clones and drops some. This table holds around 200,000 clones, 85% found once. Material: PBMCs or T cells enriched from blood (not recorded which). The receptor set was obtained from a man aged 35-49 years who had recovered from COVID-19.

The gene calls are TRBV3-1 (or the pseudogene TRBV3-2) and TRBJ2-7, with 10 bases that match TRBD1. With 3 bases clipped from V and 4 bases from J, the junction kept 3 bases outside the gene matches. Germline CDR1 is LGHDT and CDR2 is YNNKEL (reference sequence). The CDR3 is made up of 14 amino acids. Here the CDR3 reads CASSQPGQGYEQYF. In nucleotides, the CDR3 is TGTGCCAGCAGCCAGCCGGGACAGGGGTACGAGCAGTACTTC.

V usage is TRBV6-2 or TRBV6-3 and J usage is TRBJ1-5; tentatively, D is TRBD1 (5 bases). Trimming stripped 4 bases from V and 6 bases from J, with 10 bases between. The CDR3 length is 13 residues. CDR1 MNHEY and CDR2 SVGEGT come from the germline V gene. The CDR3 nucleotides read TGTGCCAGCAGTTCGACAGAGCCTCAGCCCCAGCATTTT. It codes for CASSSTEPQPQHF.

This rearrangement joins TRBV14 to TRBJ1-2; D remains ambiguous. The CDR3 covers 14 residues. Germline CDR1 SGHDN, CDR2 FVKESK. The V end was cut by 3 bases, the J end by 6 bases, with 14 bases between. The CDR3 bases are TGTGCCAGCAGCCAGTCAAGGGAGTGGGATGGCTACACCTTC. Amino acids: CASSQSREWDGYTF.

V usage is TRBV9 and J usage is TRBJ1-1, with a tentative D call TRBD1 (6 bases). The V end lost 0 bases, the J end lost 5 bases, and 14 bases lay between the germline ends. Germline CDR1 and CDR2: SGDLS and YYNGEE. CDR3 length equals 15 residues. The DNA of the CDR3 is TGTGCCAGCAGCGTAGGGGGGGGCTCAGGGACTGAAGCTTTCTTT. This translates into CASSVGGGSGTEAFF. The variable domain in full, completed from reference TRBV9 and TRBJ1-1, reads DSGVTQTPKHLITATGQRVTLRCSPRSGDLSVYWYQQSLDQGLQFLIQYYNGEERAKGNILERFSAQQFPDLHSELNLSSLELGDSALYFCASSVGGGSGTEAFFGQGTRLTVV.

This chain uses TRBV7-3 with TRBJ2-7; no definite D call. From germline, CDR1 is SGHTA and CDR2 FQGTGA. CDR3 length: 14 residues. Trimming took 2 bases from V and 0 from J, leaving 8 bases between them. In DNA, the CDR3 is TGTGCCAGCAGCTTAGGTCCTAGCTCCTACGAGCAGTACTTC. It specifies CASSLGPSSYEQYF.

The V and J genes are TRBV28 and TRBJ1-2; TRBD1 is a possible D gene (5 bases). V was pared by 6 bases and J by 2 bases, with 22 bases between. Germline V lookup: CDR1 MDHEN, CDR2 SYDVKM. This CDR3 has 17 amino acids. The CDR3 here is CASSPTPEAGLNYGYTF. The CDR3, as DNA: TGTGCCAGCAGCCCCACCCCTGAAGCAGGGCTAAACTATGGCTACACCTTC.

The V gene is TRBV10-2, the J gene TRBJ1-5; D is ambiguous. This CDR3 is 14 amino acids long. V was pared by 0 bases and J by 1 base, with 4 bases between. CDR1 and CDR2 (germline): WSHSY, SAAADI. The CDR3 DNA is TGCGCCAGCAGTGAGTCCGGGAGCAATCAGCCCCAGCATTTT. Protein: CASSESGSNQPQHF.

The V call is TRBV4-2, the J call TRBJ1-1, with no clear D. The CDR3 covers 15 residues. The V end was cut by 0 bases, the J end by 4 bases, with 12 bases between. CDR1 and CDR2 (germline): LGHNA, YNFKEQ. As DNA, the CDR3 is TGTGCCAGCAGCCAAGAACTGTCGGAGGGCACTGAAGCTTTCTTT. This encodes CASSQELSEGTEAFF.

V usage is TRBV7-2 and J usage is TRBJ2-3; the D gene is possibly TRBD2 (5 bases). The CDR3 consists of 15 residues. The germline V and J ends were trimmed by 4 bases and 6 bases, with 17 bases remaining between them. The germline gives CDR1 SGHTA, CDR2 FQGNSA. The CDR3 bases are TGTGCCAGCAGCTACCGGACCGAGGGTGCCGATACGCAGTATTTT. This codes for CASSYRTEGADTQYF.

The chain joins TRBV19 to TRBJ1-1; 10 bases are shared with TRBD1. CDR3 length: 14 residues. The J segment lost 2 bases and the V segment lost 6 bases, leaving 3 bases of the junction unmatched. Per the germline V gene, CDR1 is LNHDA and CDR2 is SQIVND (reference sequence). This CDR3 is CASRDRGVNTEAFF. The CDR3 region has the DNA TGTGCCAGTAGGGACAGGGGGGTTAACACTGAAGCTTTCTTT.

The chain uses TRBV7-8 and TRBJ1-1, with D hard to call. The germline V and J ends were trimmed by 6 bases and 0 bases, with 14 bases remaining between them. The V gene's germline CDR1 is SGHVS and CDR2 FQNEAQ. The CDR3 is 15 amino acids. The CDR3, as DNA: TGTGCCAGCAGTCCACCCAACTCACTGAACACTGAAGCTTTCTTT. Its protein product is CASSPPNSLNTEAFF.

The V gene is TRBV12-3 or TRBV12-4, the J gene TRBJ2-7, with D perhaps matching TRBD1 (7 bases). V was shortened by 3 bases and J by 6 bases, with 12 bases between the two germline ends. The CDR3 is 13 residues long. CDR3 in amino acids: CASSFRGVGEQYF. The DNA for the CDR3 is TGTGCCAGCAGTTTCAGGGGGGTCGGCGAGCAGTACTTC.

V gene TRBV12-3 or TRBV12-4 combines with J gene TRBJ2-7; 7 positions agree with TRBD1. The CDR3 is 13 amino acids. J gave up 6 bases and V 5 bases, and 7 bases lay outside the gene matches. The CDR3 region is CASSIRQGSEQYF. In DNA form, the CDR3 reads TGTGCCAGCAGTATCCGACAGGGCTCCGAGCAGTACTTC.

The chain links TRBV5-1 to TRBJ1-4; perhaps TRBD1 as D (6 bases). CDR3 length equals 15 residues. Germline lookup yields CDR1 SGHRS and CDR2 YFSETQ. Between the trimmed V and J ends, which lost 4 bases and 2 bases, there was a span of 12 bases. The CDR3 coding sequence is TGCGCCAGCAGCGACGGGACATCCACTAATGAAAAACTGTTTTTT. Amino acids: CASSDGTSTNEKLFF.

V gene TRBV7-6 combines with J gene TRBJ2-5; TRBD2 aligns across 12 bases. Germline V gives CDR1 SGHVS, CDR2 FNYEAQ. The CDR3 contains 16 residues. V shed 5 bases and J 4 bases; nucleotides not matched to a gene: 8. This CDR3 is CASSKTSGRPGETQYF. CDR3 in DNA: TGTGCCAGCAGCAAGACTAGCGGGAGACCCGGAGAGACCCAGTACTTC. The entire variable domain, with the rest obtained from reference TRBV7-6 and TRBJ2-5, is as follows: GAGVSQSPRYKVTKRGQDVALRCDPISGHVSLYWYRQALGQGPEFLTYFNYEAQQDKSGLPNDRFSAERPEGSISTLTIQRTEQRDSAMYRCASSKTSGRPGETQYFGPGTRLLVL.

This chain links TRBV2 with TRBJ2-3; D gene ambiguous. Deletions cut 6 bases from V and 2 bases from J, with 12 bases between. This CDR3 region has 14 residues. The germline V gene encodes CDR1 SNHLY and CDR2 FYNNEI. This CDR3 reads CASSFRLSTDTQYF. CDR3 sequence (DNA): TGTGCCAGCAGCTTCAGACTCTCCACAGATACGCAGTATTTT.

V gene TRBV11-3 combines with J gene TRBJ2-5, with 14 nucleotides matching TRBD2. Germline V lookup: CDR1 SGHNT, CDR2 YENEEA. The CDR3 has 15 amino acids. J gave up 5 bases and V 5 bases, and 4 bases lay outside the gene matches. CDR3 nucleotide sequence: TGTGCCAGCAGCCCCGGGACTAGCGGGAGTGAGACCCAGTACTTC. Translated, it gives CASSPGTSGSETQYF.

The V call is TRBV18, the J call TRBJ1-1; the D gene is possibly TRBD1 (6 bases). V lost 3 bases and J 2 bases, leaving 10 bases between the germline ends. This CDR3 is 14 amino acids long. Germline V lookup: CDR1 KGHSH, CDR2 LQKENI. The CDR3 nucleotides are TGTGCCAGCTCACCGACAGGCATTAACACTGAAGCTTTCTTT. It encodes CASSPTGINTEAFF.

CDR3: CASSPRGGGTYNEQFF. The CDR3 nucleotides read TGTGCCAGCAGCCCAAGAGGTGGAGGTACCTACAATGAGCAGTTCTTC. V is TRBV7-2 and J is TRBJ2-1; tentative D call: TRBD2 (5 bases). The V and J ends lost 5 bases and 2 bases respectively, with 16 bases between them. Germline CDR1 reads SGHTA; CDR2 reads FQGNSA. CDR3 length: 16 residues.

The chain recombines TRBV18 with TRBJ2-1, with 7 bases lining up with TRBD1. The J segment lost 6 bases and the V segment lost 4 bases, leaving 6 bases of the junction unmatched. The CDR3 has 14 residues. CDR1 is KGHSH, CDR2 LQKENI, per germline. The CDR3: CASSRDRVSNEQFF. CDR3 coding DNA: TGTGCCAGCTCACGAGACAGGGTTAGCAATGAGCAGTTCTTC. The complete variable domain, with remaining parts taken from reference TRBV18 and TRBJ2-1, reads NAGVMQNPRHLVRRRGQEARLRCSPMKGHSHVYWYRQLPEEGLKFMVYLQKENIIDESGMPKERFSAEFPKEGPSILRIQQVVRGDSAAYFCASSRDRVSNEQFFGPGTRLTVL.